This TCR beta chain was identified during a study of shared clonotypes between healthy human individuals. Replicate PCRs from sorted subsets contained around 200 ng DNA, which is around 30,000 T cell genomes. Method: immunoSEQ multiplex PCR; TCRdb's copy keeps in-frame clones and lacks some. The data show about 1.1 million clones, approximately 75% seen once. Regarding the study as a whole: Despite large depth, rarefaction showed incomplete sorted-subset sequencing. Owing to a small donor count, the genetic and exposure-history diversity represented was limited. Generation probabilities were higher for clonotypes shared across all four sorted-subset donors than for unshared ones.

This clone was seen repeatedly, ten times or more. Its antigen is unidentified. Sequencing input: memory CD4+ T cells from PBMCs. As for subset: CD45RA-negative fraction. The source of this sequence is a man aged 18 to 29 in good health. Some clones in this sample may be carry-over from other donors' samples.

The CDR3 loop is CASSQGWSFYGYTF. CDR3 bases: TGTGCCAGTAGTCAGGGTTGGAGCTTCTATGGCTACACCTTC. This chain connects TRBV19 to TRBJ1-2; perhaps TRBD1 as D (5 bases). The CDR3 length is 14 residues. Germline V gene lookup returns CDR1 LNHDA and CDR2 SQIVND (reference sequence). V lost 5 bases and J lost 4, with 14 bases in between.